These 18 T cell receptor beta chains came from one sample sequenced in a study of blood T cell repertoires in COVID-19. Sequencing used immunoSEQ multiplex PCR; TCRdb keeps in-frame clones, though not all of them. The table has 150,000 to 200,000 clones, roughly 89% seen once; the top ten hold over 3.5%. Sample: peripheral blood. Every receptor here comes from a man between 18 and 35 years old with active or convalescent COVID-19.

V is TRBV25-1 and J is TRBJ1-2, with TRBD1 identical over 9 bases. V lost 1 base and J lost 3; bases outside the gene matches: 12. Germline assignment: CDR1 MGHDK and CDR2 SYGVNS. The CDR3 sequence is 18 residues long. The CDR3 DNA reads TGTGCCAGCAGTGAATTGGGGACAGGGTTTAGTCCGGACTATGGCTACACCTTC. Translation: CASSELGTGFSPDYGYTF.

V is TRBV12-3 or TRBV12-4 and J is TRBJ2-2; a possible D gene is TRBD2 (5 bases). This CDR3 is built from 13 residues. V gave up 10 bases and J gave up 5 bases, with 14 bases separating them. CDR3 DNA sequence: TGTGCCACCCAGAGGGAAGCAACCGGGGAGCTGTTTTTT. It is translated as CATQREATGELFF.

V is TRBV7-6 and J is TRBJ2-5; 9 nucleotides align to TRBD2. Germline lookup yields CDR1 SGHVS and CDR2 FNYEAQ. With 1 base clipped from V and 0 bases from J, the junction kept 9 bases outside the gene matches. The length of the CDR3 is 18 residues. Here the CDR3 DNA reads TGTGCCAGCAGCTTAGGGCCTAGCGGGATCGCGTACCAAGAGACCCAGTACTTC. This translates into CASSLGPSGIAYQETQYF.

The chain combines TRBV14 with TRBJ1-2; perhaps TRBD1 as D (6 bases). V shed 0 bases and J shed 1 base, with 15 bases lying between them. Per the germline V gene, CDR1 is SGHDN and CDR2 is FVKESK. The CDR3 runs to 17 residues. As DNA, the CDR3 is TGTGCCAGCAGCCAAGATAGGCCAGGGGCCGATAACTATGGCTACACCTTC. Protein product: CASSQDRPGADNYGYTF.

The chain carries TRBV5-4 and TRBJ1-1; 7 nucleotides line up with TRBD1. Trimming removed 0 bases from V and 1 base from J; junction bases left unmatched: 0. Germline loops: CDR1 SGHNT, CDR2 YYREEE (reference sequence). This CDR3 contains 14 residues. CDR3 region: CASSLDRGNTEAFF. The CDR3 DNA follows: TGTGCCAGCAGCTTGGACAGGGGGAACACTGAAGCTTTCTTT.

The V and J genes are TRBV6-5 and TRBJ2-1; perhaps TRBD1 as D (5 bases). Germline CDR1 reads MNHEY; CDR2 reads SVGAGI. The CDR3 is 14 residues long. V was shortened by 0 bases and J by 4 bases, with 7 bases between the two germline ends. The DNA for the CDR3 is TGTGCCAGCAGTTACTCTCAGGGTTACAATGAGCAGTTCTTC. It specifies CASSYSQGYNEQFF.

The V and J genes are TRBV2 and TRBJ1-5; possible D gene TRBD1, 6 bases. V lost 5 bases to trimming and J lost 0 bases, with 23 bases between them. The CDR3 sequence is 19 residues long. Germline CDR1 SNHLY, CDR2 FYNNEI. As DNA, the CDR3 is TGTGCCAGCAGTATGACAGGAGATTCGACTGTCCTTAGCAATCAGCCCCAGCATTTT. It encodes CASSMTGDSTVLSNQPQHF.

The J gene is TRBJ1-2, the V gene TRBV27, with D unresolved. With 2 bases removed from V and 1 base from J, the gap between germline ends came to 11 bases. Germline CDR1 MNHEY, CDR2 SMNVEV (reference sequence). The CDR3 length is 15 residues. The CDR3 DNA is TGTGCCAGCAGTTTAGGGTCCACGGGTAACTATGGCTACACCTTC. Translation gives CASSLGSTGNYGYTF.

The V and J genes are TRBV24-1 and TRBJ1-3; D perhaps matches TRBD1 (5 bases). The germline V and J ends were trimmed by 4 bases and 8 bases, with 8 bases remaining between them. Germline V CDR1 and CDR2: KGHDR, SFDVKD. The CDR3 sequence is 12 residues long. The CDR3 nucleotides read TGTGCCACCAGTGACAGGGAAGACACCATATATTTT. Translation gives CATSDREDTIYF.

This chain joins TRBV7-2 and TRBJ1-4; possibly TRBD1 for D (5 bases). The CDR3 spans 14 residues. V lost 4 bases, J lost 10 bases, and 16 bases lay in between. Germline V lookup: CDR1 SGHTA, CDR2 FQGNSA. The CDR3 DNA reads TGTGCCAGCAGCTCCGTGGGGGGTCCAGGAAAACTGTTTTTT. Its protein product is CASSSVGGPGKLFF.

The chain employs TRBV27 and TRBJ2-1, with D perhaps matching TRBD2 (6 bases). The ends were cut back, 4 bases at V and 2 bases at J, with 15 bases in the middle. This CDR3 comprises 16 residues. Germline CDR1 reads MNHEY; CDR2 reads SMNVEV (reference sequence). The DNA for the CDR3 is TGTGCCAGCAGTTCAATCCTCGGGGGTCCCTACAATGAGCAGTTCTTC. It encodes CASSSILGGPYNEQFF.

This clone showed up just once. The chain recombines TRBV19 with TRBJ2-1, with 12 bases aligning to TRBD2. CDR1 and CDR2 (germline): LNHDA, SQIVND (reference sequence). The length of the CDR3 is 17 residues. Trimming took 7 bases from V and 0 from J; bases not matched to a gene: 7. CDR3 in amino acids: CASTPTSGRFSYNEQFF. For the CDR3, the DNA is TGTGCCAGTACCCCGACTAGCGGGAGATTCTCCTACAATGAGCAGTTCTTC.

The V and J genes are TRBV4-1 and TRBJ1-1; D is ambiguous. There are 17 residues in the CDR3. Germline loops: CDR1 MGHRA, CDR2 YSYEKL. V was cut by 1 base and J by 0 bases, with 15 bases left in between. The CDR3 sequence: CASSQVDMGWVNTEAFF. The CDR3, as DNA: TGCGCCAGCAGCCAAGTCGACATGGGTTGGGTGAACACTGAAGCTTTCTTT.

The V call is TRBV24-1, the J call TRBJ1-1, with D uncertain. CDR3 size: 12 residues. The V end lost 7 bases, the J end lost 1 base, and 6 bases lay between the germline ends. Germline CDR1 reads KGHDR; CDR2 reads SFDVKD. Here the CDR3 reads CATREGNTEAFF. The CDR3 DNA is TGTGCCACCAGGGAGGGGAACACTGAAGCTTTCTTT.

The CDR3 nucleotides are TGTGCCAGCAGCGGGACTTTCTACAATGAGCAGTTCTTC. Its protein product is CASSGTFYNEQFF. The rearrangement links TRBV5-5 to TRBJ2-1; D perhaps matches TRBD2 (6 bases). The V gene lost 4 bases and the J gene lost 3 bases, with 8 bases spanning the gap. The CDR3 length is 13 residues. Germline CDR1 is SGHKS and CDR2 is YYEKEE (reference sequence).

The V call is TRBV11-2, the J call TRBJ1-4; D uncertain. Germline V gives CDR1 SGHAT, CDR2 FQNNGV. The CDR3 has 12 amino acids. Deletions cut 0 bases from V and 10 bases from J, with 6 bases between. The CDR3 reads CASSLDAGKLFF. The CDR3 DNA reads as TGTGCCAGCAGCTTAGACGCCGGAAAACTGTTTTTT.

This chain uses TRBV29-1 with TRBJ1-5; D gene ambiguous. This CDR3 comprises 14 residues. In germline, CDR1 is SQVTM, CDR2 ANQGSEA. The V and J ends lost 4 bases and 4 bases respectively, with 14 bases between them. The DNA for the CDR3 is TGCAGCGTTGTTAGCGCGGAGAAAAATCAGCCCCAGCATTTT. Translation: CSVVSAEKNQPQHF.

V gene TRBV27 combines with J gene TRBJ1-5; D not resolved. Germline V gene data show CDR1 as MNHEY and CDR2 as SMNVEV (reference sequence). CDR3 length equals 13 residues. V gave up 6 bases and J gave up 4 bases, with 10 bases separating them. The CDR3 is CASSTQANQPQHF. CDR3 in DNA: TGTGCCAGCAGCACCCAGGCAAATCAGCCCCAGCATTTT.